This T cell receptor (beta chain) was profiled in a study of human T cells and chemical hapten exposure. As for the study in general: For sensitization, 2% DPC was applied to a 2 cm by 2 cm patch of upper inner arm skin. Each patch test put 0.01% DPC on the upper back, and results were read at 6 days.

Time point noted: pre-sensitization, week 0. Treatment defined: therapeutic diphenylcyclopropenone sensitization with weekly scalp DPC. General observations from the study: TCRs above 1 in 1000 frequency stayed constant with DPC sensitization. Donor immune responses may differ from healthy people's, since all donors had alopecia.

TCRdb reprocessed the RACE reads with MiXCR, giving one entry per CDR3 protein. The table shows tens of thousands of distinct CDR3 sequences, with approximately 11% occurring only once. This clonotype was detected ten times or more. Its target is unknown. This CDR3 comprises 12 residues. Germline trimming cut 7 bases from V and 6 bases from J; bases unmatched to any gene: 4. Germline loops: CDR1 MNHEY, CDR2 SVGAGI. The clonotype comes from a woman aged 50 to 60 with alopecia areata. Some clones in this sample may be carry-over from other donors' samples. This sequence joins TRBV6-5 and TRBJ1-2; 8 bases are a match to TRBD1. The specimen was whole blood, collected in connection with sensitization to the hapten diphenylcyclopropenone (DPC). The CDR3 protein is CASTDREHGYTF. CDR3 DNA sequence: TGTGCCAGCACGGACAGGGAGCATGGCTACACCTTC.